What follows are 12 T cell receptor beta chains derived from one specimen sequenced in a study. Tregs were sorted as CD4+CD25+CD127-/low cells. TCRdb reanalysed the 5' RACE reads using MiXCR and keeps one entry per CDR3 protein. This table holds fewer than 65,000 distinct CDR3 sequences, roughly 20% found once. Sequenced sample: tumor-infiltrating Tregs sorted from the breast tumor. All receptors come from a female donor with breast cancer.

Worth noting for this clonotype: This may be a read error, as it is one base from a much larger clone. The chain joins TRBV5-1 to TRBJ2-3; TRBD2 is a possible D gene (5 bases). CDR3 size: 14 residues. The germline V gene encodes CDR1 SGHRS and CDR2 YFSETQ. Here the CDR3 reads CASSLDADSDTQCF. CDR3 nucleotides: TGCGCCAGCAGCCTAGACGCGGACTCAGATACGCAGTGTTTT.

This clonotype was counted at least ten times. This chain joins TRBV6-5 and TRBJ1-1, with D possibly TRBD1 on 6 matching bases. Germline V gives CDR1 MNHEY, CDR2 SVGAGI. V was trimmed by 9 bases and J by 1 base, leaving 15 bases between them. The CDR3 has 14 residues. The CDR3 is CASSGGGTNTEAFF. CDR3 in DNA: TGTGCCAGTAGCGGAGGGGGGACGAACACTGAAGCTTTCTTT.

This clonotype was seen many times. The V and J genes are TRBV6-5 and TRBJ1-2, with D possibly being TRBD1 (6 bases). V shed 7 bases and J shed 3 bases, with 9 bases lying between them. This CDR3 is built from 12 residues. Germline loops: CDR1 MNHEY, CDR2 SVGAGI. CDR3 sequence: CASKRGDYGYTF. CDR3 nucleotide sequence: TGTGCCAGCAAGAGGGGGGACTATGGCTACACCTTC.

This clonotype was seen many times. The chain uses TRBV7-2 and TRBJ1-1, with 8 nucleotides matching TRBD1. V dropped 5 bases and J dropped 7; count of bases not matched to a gene: 6. Germline V CDR1 and CDR2: SGHTA, FQGNSA. The CDR3 contains 13 residues. The chain's CDR3 is CASSVRTGNEAFF. In DNA form, the CDR3 reads TGTGCCAGCAGCGTAAGGACAGGGAATGAAGCTTTCTTT.

To note about this clonotype: Mismatch with germline at one junction end may stem from a read error. The chain uses TRBV10-3 and TRBJ1-1, with a tentative D call TRBD1 (5 bases). This CDR3 contains 14 residues. Per the germline V gene, CDR1 is ENHRY and CDR2 is SYGVKD. Written as DNA, the CDR3 is TGTGCCATCAGTGATTTTCAGGGTAACACTGAAACTTTCTTT. Protein: CAISDFQGNTETFF.

This clonotype was seen a handful of times. The CDR3 DNA reads TGTGCCAGCAGTTACATAATGCGCACAGATACGCAGTATTTT. Translating gives CASSYIMRTDTQYF. V is TRBV6-5 and J is TRBJ2-3; D call uncertain. This CDR3 is built from 14 residues. CDR1 and CDR2 from the germline V gene are MNHEY and SVGAGI. Trimming took 2 bases from V and 1 from J, leaving 7 bases between them.

This clonotype occurred once. Just one base apart from a much larger clone, this may be a read error. V gene TRBV28 combines with J gene TRBJ2-5; 8 bases fit TRBD1. The CDR3 length is 17 residues. From germline, CDR1 is MDHEN and CDR2 SYDVKM. In DNA, the CDR3 is TGTGCCAGCAGTTGGACAGGGCTAATCACGGGGCAAGAGACCCAGGACTTC. As protein: CASSWTGLITGQETQDF. The full variable domain, in which reference TRBV28 and TRBJ2-5 provide the parts outside the CDR3, is DVKVTQSSRYLVKRTGEKVFLECVQDMDHENMFWYRQDPGLGLRLIYFSYDVKMKEKGDIPEGYSVSREKKERFSLILESASTNQTSMYLCASSWTGLITGQETQDFGPGTRLLVL.

About this clonotype itself: A much larger clone differs by one base, so this may be a read error. This chain joins TRBV7-2 and TRBJ1-1; no firm D call. The CDR3 contains 15 residues. Germline values: CDR1 SGHTA, CDR2 FQGNSA. This chain's CDR3 is CASSHVLAMNTEACF. The CDR3 DNA sequence: TGTGCCAGCAGCCATGTCCTGGCGATGAACACTGAAGCTTGCTTT. The whole variable domain, filled in from reference TRBV7-2 and TRBJ1-1, reads GAGVSQSPSNKVTEKGKDVELRCDPISGHTALYWYRQSLGQGLEFLIYFQGNSAPDKSGLPSDRFSAERTGGSVSTLTIQRTQQEDSAVYLCASSHVLAMNTEACFGQGTRLTVV.

The J gene is TRBJ1-2, the V gene TRBV4-3; D is possibly TRBD1 (5 bases). CDR1 is LGHNA and CDR2 is YSLEER in the germline V gene. V shed 1 base and J shed 3 bases, with 12 bases lying between them. The CDR3 sequence is 15 residues long. In DNA form, the CDR3 reads TGCGCCAGCAGCCAAGGCCTAATGGGGGACTATGGCTACACCTTC. As protein: CASSQGLMGDYGYTF.

A few counts support this clonotype. The chain couples TRBV7-9 to TRBJ2-3; D is undetermined. V was cut by 5 bases and J by 11 bases, with 26 bases left in between. Germline CDR1 is SEHNR and CDR2 is FQNEAQ (reference sequence). This CDR3 contains 16 residues. CDR3 sequence: CASSPPAQLTPSRQYF. DNA of the CDR3: TGTGCCAGCAGCCCTCCGGCACAGCTTACTCCCAGTAGGCAGTATTTT.

The rearrangement links TRBV5-6 to TRBJ1-4; D is unresolved. Germline CDR1 reads SGHDT; CDR2 reads YYEEEE. The V end lost 6 bases, the J end lost 5 bases, and 11 bases lay between the germline ends. The CDR3 runs 13 residues. CDR3 region: CASMFGRNEKLFF. CDR3 DNA: TGTGCCAGCATGTTTGGACGGAATGAAAAACTGTTTTTT.

This clonotype turned up a few times. The V and J genes are TRBV5-6 and TRBJ1-6; D is unresolved. Germline V gene sequence: CDR1 SGHDT, CDR2 YYEEEE. This CDR3 is 16 amino acids long. Between the trimmed V and J ends, which lost 3 bases and 7 bases, there was a span of 17 bases. The CDR3 here is CASSSTLTQANSPLHF. For the CDR3, the DNA is TGTGCCAGCAGCTCCACCCTGACGCAGGCAAATTCACCCCTCCACTTT.